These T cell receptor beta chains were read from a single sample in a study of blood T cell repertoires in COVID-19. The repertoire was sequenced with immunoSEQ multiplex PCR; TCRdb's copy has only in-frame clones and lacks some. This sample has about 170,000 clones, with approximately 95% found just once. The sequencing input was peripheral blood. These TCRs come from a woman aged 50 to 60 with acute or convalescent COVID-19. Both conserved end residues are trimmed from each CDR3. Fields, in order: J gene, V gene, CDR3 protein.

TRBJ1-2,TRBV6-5,ASSSGTKSAGYT
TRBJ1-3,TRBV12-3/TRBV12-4,ASERDSGNTIY
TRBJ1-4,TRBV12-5,ASGLVVGRTAGKLF
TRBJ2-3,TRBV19,ASGDRGLPDTQY
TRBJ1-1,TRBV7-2,ASSFGWPNTEAF
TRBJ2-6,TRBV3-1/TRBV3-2,ASSLSGANVLT
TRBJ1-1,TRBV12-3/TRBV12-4,ASSFGGLEAF
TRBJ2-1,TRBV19,ASSIVLAAYNEQF
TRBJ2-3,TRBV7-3,ASSGSGGRADTQY
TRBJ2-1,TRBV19,ASSMSGTSGGVYEQF
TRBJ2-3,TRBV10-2,ASRALAWRTDTQY
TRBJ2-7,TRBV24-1,ATSDSGAYEQY
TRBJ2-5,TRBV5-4,ASRQWGGAQETQY
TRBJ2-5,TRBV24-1,ATGEGSETQY
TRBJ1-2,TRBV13,ASSPPSTGNGYGYT
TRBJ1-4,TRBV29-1,SVVRATNEKLF
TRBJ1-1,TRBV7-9,ASSLDQGRTEAF
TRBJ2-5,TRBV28,ASSLRREETQY
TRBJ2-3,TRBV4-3,ASSQAGTDTQY
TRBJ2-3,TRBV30,AWSVLAGFTDTQY
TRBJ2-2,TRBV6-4,ASSLAGDTGELF
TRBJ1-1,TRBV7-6,ASSPFTGGAGNTEAF
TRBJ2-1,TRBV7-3,ASSQTGGQYNEQF
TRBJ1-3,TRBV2,ASNQDIGNTIY
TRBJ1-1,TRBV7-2,ASRIDSMNTEAF
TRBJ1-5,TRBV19,ASQDRSNQPQH
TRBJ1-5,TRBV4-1,ASSQDIFREGQPQH
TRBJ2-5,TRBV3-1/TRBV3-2,ASSQGDSGSSGTQY
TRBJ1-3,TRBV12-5,ASNQNSGNTIY
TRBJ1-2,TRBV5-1,ASSLGAAPGNGYT
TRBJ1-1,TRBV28,ASIGTLNTEAF
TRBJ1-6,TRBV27,ASSFGTENSPLH
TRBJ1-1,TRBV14,ASSQVAGGGTEAF
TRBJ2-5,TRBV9,ASSVASGSWETQY
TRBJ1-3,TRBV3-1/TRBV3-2,ASSQERLRQLRNTIY
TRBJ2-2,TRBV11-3,ASSLGLASGELF
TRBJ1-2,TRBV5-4,ASSTDTQGAGGYT
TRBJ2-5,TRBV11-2,ASSMDRGRPRQETQY
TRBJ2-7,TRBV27,ASSLGTAAYEQY
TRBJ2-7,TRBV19,ASSILSGQGNYEQY
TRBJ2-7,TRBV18,ASSPAGHQPHEQY
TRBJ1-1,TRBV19,ASSTGFTEAF
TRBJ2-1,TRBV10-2,ASSSGQGYNEQF
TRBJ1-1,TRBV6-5,ASRIEKNTEAF
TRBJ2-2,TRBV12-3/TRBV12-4,ASSLQLAGELF
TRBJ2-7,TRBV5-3,ARRPLHRAGQY
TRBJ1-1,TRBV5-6,ASSSTGLPEAF
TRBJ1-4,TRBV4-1,ASSQVGGLRLNEKLF
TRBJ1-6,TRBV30,AWSVGYNSPLH
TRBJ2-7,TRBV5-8,ASSLPGQGVEQY
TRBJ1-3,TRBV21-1,ASSKVQDHLRNTIY
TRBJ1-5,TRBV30,AWSLTGETPQH
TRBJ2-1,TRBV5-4,ASSPTQGKIYNEQF
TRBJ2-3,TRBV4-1,ASSQEFRSSTDTQY
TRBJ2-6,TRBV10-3,AISVQSGANVLT
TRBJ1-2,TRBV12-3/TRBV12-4,ASSSRTGHGYT
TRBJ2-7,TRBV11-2,ASSPFQGGYEQY
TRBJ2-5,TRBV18,ASSPSWGVGETQY
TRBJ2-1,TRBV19,ASSPQGLAYNGQF
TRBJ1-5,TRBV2,ASSQGHAVQPQH